A single sample is the source of the 13 T cell receptor beta chains below, sequenced in a study of CD8 T cells in ankylosing spondylitis. In TCRdb, the 5' RACE reads were re-called with MiXCR into one record per CDR3 protein. The sample records a few hundred thousand distinct CDR3 sequences, approximately 20% being singletons. Whole-study results and caveats: Among TCR beta sequences, a motif of eight or nine highly homologous variants appeared characteristic of ankylosing spondylitis blood.

No antigen has been assigned to these receptors. Sequenced material: blood, either unsorted or a sorted T cell fraction (not recorded which). The receptors were sampled from a male donor with ankylosing spondylitis.

This clonotype was counted only a few times. This chain joins TRBV5-1 and TRBJ2-5; the match to TRBD2 covers 9 bases. The CDR3 totals 15 residues. The V gene's germline CDR1 is SGHRS and CDR2 YFSETQ. V trimming: 4 bases; J trimming: 10 bases; junction bases outside the gene matches: 14. CDR3 residues: CASSPPGTSPIDQYF. The CDR3 DNA reads as TGCGCCAGCAGCCCTCCCGGGACTAGCCCTATAGACCAGTACTTC.

In its sample, this clonotype was seen a few times. This chain links TRBV7-2 with TRBJ1-2; D unclear. With 5 bases removed from V and 3 bases from J, the gap between germline ends came to 13 bases. CDR3 size: 14 residues. CDR1 SGHTA and CDR2 FQGNSA come from the germline V gene. In nucleotides, the CDR3 is TGTGCCAGCAGCCTAGACATTGGGGACTATGGCTACACCTTC. It translates to CASSLDIGDYGYTF.

This chain uses TRBV7-8 with TRBJ2-5; 7 nucleotides line up with TRBD2. J was trimmed by 1 base and V by 5 bases; bases with no gene match: 4. CDR3 length: 14 amino acids. Looked up from germline, CDR1 is SGHVS and CDR2 is FQNEAQ. The CDR3 reads CASSHGEGQETQYF. CDR3 in DNA: TGTGCCAGCAGCCACGGGGAGGGCCAAGAGACCCAGTACTTC.

In its sample, this clonotype was seen many times. The chain combines TRBV29-1 with TRBJ2-7, with 9 bases matching TRBD1. The J segment lost 6 bases and the V segment lost 6 bases, leaving 9 bases of the junction unmatched. This CDR3 has 13 amino acids. Germline V lookup: CDR1 SQVTM, CDR2 ANQGSEA. CDR3 in amino acids: CSVRQGGRLEQYF. The CDR3, as DNA: TGCAGCGTCAGACAGGGGGGTCGACTCGAGCAGTACTTC.

CDR3 region: CASSRTTGQGGDKTQYF. CDR3 coding DNA: TGCGCCAGCAGCAGAACAACCGGTCAGGGGGGTGACAAGACCCAGTACTTC. V gene TRBV4-1 combines with J gene TRBJ2-5; perhaps TRBD1 as D (7 bases). The CDR3 sequence is 17 residues long. CDR1 MGHRA and CDR2 YSYEKL come from the germline V gene. V lost 5 bases and J 6 bases, leaving 25 bases between the germline ends.

The chain employs TRBV11-2 and TRBJ1-4, with TRBD1 matching 10 bases. The CDR3 runs to 17 residues. J lost 7 bases, V lost 4 bases, and 12 bases had no gene match. The germline gives CDR1 SGHAT, CDR2 FQNNGV. CDR3 sequence (DNA): TGTGCCAGCAGCTCACGACGACAGGGGGCTAAGGGTGAAAAACTGTTTTTT. This gives the protein CASSSRRQGAKGEKLFF.

The gene calls are TRBV28 and TRBJ2-1; D is uncertain. This CDR3 contains 12 residues. CDR1 and CDR2 from the germline V gene are MDHEN and SYDVKM. V gave up 6 bases and J gave up 9 bases, with 12 bases separating them. The CDR3 DNA follows: TGTGCCAGCAGCCCCCCAGGTAGTGAGCAGTTCTTC. Translating gives CASSPPGSEQFF.

V and J are TRBV7-8 and TRBJ2-7; 7 bases map to TRBD2. V lost 7 bases, J lost 4 bases, and 10 bases stayed unmatched. The germline gives CDR1 SGHVS, CDR2 FQNEAQ. This CDR3 contains 14 residues. CDR3 coding DNA: TGTGCCAGCACCCCCGGCGGGAGCCGGTACGAGCAGTACTTC. It is translated as CASTPGGSRYEQYF.

This chain links TRBV5-6 with TRBJ2-5; D is possibly TRBD2 (6 bases). The germline V gene has CDR1 SGHDT and CDR2 YYEEEE. The germline V and J ends were trimmed by 4 bases and 5 bases, with 18 bases remaining between them. CDR3 size: 15 residues. In DNA form, the CDR3 reads TGTGCCAGCAGCGCGAGACTAGTGGTGACGGAGACCCAGTACTTC. This encodes CASSARLVVTETQYF.

This clonotype was counted a few times. This rearrangement joins TRBV9 to TRBJ2-5; TRBD2 agrees at 12 bases. Germline CDR1 SGDLS, CDR2 YYNGEE. The CDR3 is made up of 17 amino acids. The trim removed 4 bases at V and 5 bases at J, leaving 12 bases unmatched. CDR3 sequence reads: CASSTRTSGTLGETQYF. The CDR3 DNA sequence: TGTGCCAGCAGCACCCGGACTAGCGGGACCCTGGGGGAGACCCAGTACTTC.

This clonotype was observed a handful of times. This chain uses TRBV18 with TRBJ1-3, with D hard to call. V was clipped by 6 bases and J by 5 bases, with 5 bases between them. The CDR3 length is 11 residues. Germline lookup yields CDR1 KGHSH and CDR2 LQKENI. The DNA for the CDR3 is TGTGCCAGCTCGCGCAGAAACACCATATATTTT. It specifies CASSRRNTIYF.

The chain carries TRBV7-2 and TRBJ2-7, with D possibly being TRBD1 or TRBD2 (5 bases each). Trimming pared 7 bases from V and 0 bases from J, leaving 13 bases between. Germline values: CDR1 SGHTA, CDR2 FQGNSA. The CDR3 totals 14 residues. Here the CDR3 reads CASNPLGTSYEQYF. CDR3 DNA: TGTGCCAGCAACCCACTAGGGACCTCCTACGAGCAGTACTTC.

In its sample, this clonotype was seen many times. This chain uses TRBV9 with TRBJ2-2, with 8 bases fitting TRBD2. The V and J ends lost 1 base and 1 base, in that order; junction bases with no gene match: 0. The CDR3 consists of 15 residues. CDR1 is SGDLS, CDR2 YYNGEE, per germline. Here the CDR3 reads CASSVLAGNTGELFF. CDR3 coding DNA: TGTGCCAGCAGCGTACTAGCGGGGAACACCGGGGAGCTGTTTTTT.